One sample yielded the 20 T cell receptor beta chains listed below, sequenced in a study of post-analysis software for immune sequencing data. Study-level results: Controls showed lower frequencies than patients for five TRBV segments, and TRBV5-6, TRBV5-1 and TRBV20-1 were among these.

Their antigens remain unidentified. The library was made from cDNA and included unique molecular identifiers. In TCRdb, the PCR reads were re-called with MiXCR into one record per CDR3 protein. The table has roughly 800,000 distinct CDR3 sequences, roughly 50% seen once. The sample comprised blood. Every receptor here comes from a girl aged 10 to 17 with multiple sclerosis.

The gene calls are TRBV20-1 and TRBJ2-1; D possibly corresponds to TRBD1 (5 bases). The V gene's germline CDR1 is DFQATT and CDR2 SNEGSKA (reference sequence). Between the trimmed V and J ends, which lost 8 bases and 3 bases, there was a span of 14 bases. The CDR3 loop spans 13 amino acids. The CDR3 protein is CSHKGRNYNEQFF. Written as DNA, the CDR3 is TGCAGTCACAAGGGGCGGAACTACAATGAGCAGTTCTTC.

Remarks on this clonotype: Because the CDR3 is missing its conserved closing phenylalanine or tryptophan, this is likely a read error. The V and J genes are TRBV20-1 and TRBJ2-3; 8 bases fit TRBD2. From germline, CDR1 is DFQATT and CDR2 SNEGSKA (reference sequence). CDR3 length: 15 amino acids. The V segment lost 4 bases and the J segment 0 bases; nucleotides outside the gene matches: 6. The CDR3 region is CSANRGGSSTDTQYC. As DNA, the CDR3 is TGCAGTGCTAATCGGGGGGGCTCTAGCACAGATACGCAGTATTGT.

The V gene is TRBV12-3 or TRBV12-4, the J gene TRBJ2-1, with TRBD1 matching 8 bases. This CDR3 has 16 residues. V lost 0 bases, J lost 4 bases, and 5 bases stayed unmatched. The CDR3 bases are TGTGCCAGCAGTTTAGCTGGCAGGGGGCAATACAATGAGCAGTTCTTC. Residues: CASSLAGRGQYNEQFF.

The chain uses TRBV9 and TRBJ2-5; 7 bases map to TRBD1. CDR1 is SGDLS, CDR2 YYNGEE, per germline. Trimming cost V 0 bases and J 2 bases; bases outside gene matches: 7. The CDR3 has 16 amino acids. CDR3: CASSVDGTGEQETQYF. In nucleotides, the CDR3 is TGTGCCAGCAGCGTAGATGGCACAGGGGAACAAGAGACCCAGTACTTC.

The rearrangement uses TRBV6-5 and TRBJ1-1; D remains unclear. With 4 bases removed from V and 8 bases from J, the gap between germline ends came to 11 bases. Germline V gene data show CDR1 as MNHEY and CDR2 as SVGAGI. The CDR3 length is 12 residues. CDR3 amino acids: CASSSRRQEAFF. Here the CDR3 DNA reads TGTGCCAGCAGTTCCCGACGACAAGAAGCTTTCTTT.

This clonotype has only a few counts. The chain links TRBV4-1 to TRBJ2-4; D ambiguous. Germline V gene data show CDR1 as MGHRA and CDR2 as YSYEKL. Trimming removed 0 bases at V and 3 bases at J, with 12 bases between. This CDR3 has 16 amino acids. CDR3 protein: CASSQEGSSIKNIQYF. CDR3 bases: TGCGCCAGCAGCCAAGAGGGGTCATCGATCAAAAACATTCAGTACTTC.

The V call is TRBV6-5, the J call TRBJ2-1, with a tentative D call TRBD1 (6 bases). Trimming took 0 bases from V and 8 from J, leaving 14 bases between them. From germline, CDR1 is MNHEY and CDR2 SVGAGI. The CDR3 is 15 residues long. CDR3 loop: CASSYSRGSGYEQFF. The DNA for the CDR3 is TGTGCCAGCAGTTACTCAAGGGGGAGTGGCTATGAGCAGTTCTTC.

Only a few counts were recorded for this clonotype. The chain couples TRBV15 to TRBJ2-4; TRBD1 matches at 8 bases. The germline CDR1 and CDR2 sequences are LNHNV and YYDKDF (reference sequence). With 8 bases clipped from V and 0 bases from J, the junction kept 9 bases outside the gene matches. This CDR3 comprises 16 residues. The CDR3 here is CATGEDRELAKNIQYF. The CDR3 DNA reads as TGTGCCACCGGAGAGGACAGGGAGCTAGCCAAAAACATTCAGTACTTC.

This chain joins TRBV5-1 and TRBJ1-2; TRBD1 matches 9 bases. This CDR3 has 14 residues. The J segment lost 3 bases and the V segment lost 7 bases, leaving 7 bases of the junction unmatched. Germline assignment: CDR1 SGHRS and CDR2 YFSETQ. The chain's CDR3 is CASGIQGADYGYTF. CDR3 in DNA: TGCGCCAGCGGTATACAGGGGGCAGACTATGGCTACACCTTC.

The CDR3 protein is CASSYSSRGRGGYTF. CDR3 DNA: TGTGCCAGCAGTTACTCGTCAAGGGGGCGCGGGGGCTACACCTTC. This chain joins TRBV6-5 and TRBJ1-2; 7 bases align to TRBD1. Germline V gene sequence: CDR1 MNHEY, CDR2 SVGAGI. Trimming cost V 0 bases and J 8 bases; bases outside gene matches: 9. The CDR3 spans 15 residues.

The gene calls are TRBV6-6 and TRBJ2-1; TRBD2 matches at 10 bases. V was clipped by 2 bases and J by 2 bases; unmatched bases: 6. Germline assignment: CDR1 MNHNY and CDR2 SVGAGI (reference sequence). The CDR3 extends over 17 amino acids. The CDR3 protein is CASSYIQREGPYNEQFF. The CDR3 bases are TGTGCCAGCAGTTACATCCAGCGGGAGGGCCCCTACAATGAGCAGTTCTTC.

A few counts support this clonotype. This rearrangement joins TRBV9 to TRBJ2-3; no firm D call. The V gene's germline CDR1 is SGDLS and CDR2 YYNGEE. The V gene lost 2 bases and the J gene lost 2 bases, with 9 bases spanning the gap. The CDR3 loop spans 14 amino acids. In nucleotides, the CDR3 is TGTGCCAGCAGCGTTACCAGCATCACAGATACGCAGTATTTT. It codes for CASSVTSITDTQYF.

The chain carries TRBV5-1 and TRBJ1-1, with a weak D call TRBD1 (5 bases). Between the trimmed V and J ends, which lost 2 bases and 0 bases, there was a span of 8 bases. This CDR3 comprises 14 residues. Germline V gives CDR1 SGHRS, CDR2 YFSETQ. CDR3 residues: CASSFGGVNTEAFF. CDR3 nucleotides: TGCGCCAGCAGCTTCGGAGGGGTGAACACTGAAGCTTTCTTT.

The chain has TRBV20-1 and TRBJ2-5; 8 nucleotides align to TRBD1. Germline V gene lookup returns CDR1 DFQATT and CDR2 SNEGSKA (reference sequence). The CDR3 loop spans 14 amino acids. With V trimmed by 5 bases and J by 6 bases, 11 bases remained unmatched. The CDR3 bases are TGCAGTGCTTGGGCAGGGGGCCTCCGGAAGACCCAGTACTTC. Protein sequence: CSAWAGGLRKTQYF.

The genes are TRBV27 and TRBJ2-3, with a weak D call TRBD2 (5 bases). Trimming took off 6 bases at V and 7 bases at J, with 17 bases between the two ends. This CDR3 is built from 14 residues. Germline-derived CDR1 and CDR2 are MNHEY and SMNVEV (reference sequence). This CDR3 is CASSQTAPGYTQYF. CDR3 bases: TGTGCCAGCAGCCAAACGGCGCCGGGGTATACGCAGTATTTT.

The chain employs TRBV20-1 and TRBJ2-3; TRBD2 might be the D (6 bases). The germline V gene has CDR1 DFQATT and CDR2 SNEGSKA (reference sequence). The CDR3 has 15 amino acids. V was trimmed by 6 bases and J by 5 bases, leaving 21 bases between them. CDR3 DNA sequence: TGCAGTGCGAGTACTCCGGGACTCCTAAAAGATACGCAGTATTTT. It yields the protein CSASTPGLLKDTQYF.

The CDR3 nucleotides read TGTGCCAGCAGTTTTGGGCAGTCGGATAATGAAAAACTGTTTTTT. Translating it yields CASSFGQSDNEKLFF. The gene calls are TRBV12-3 or TRBV12-4 and TRBJ1-4; D unclear. The CDR3 consists of 15 residues. Trimming removed 3 bases at V and 4 bases at J, with 12 bases between.

The V and J genes are TRBV7-9 and TRBJ2-1; TRBD2 agrees at 12 bases. Germline V CDR1 and CDR2: SEHNR, FQNEAQ (reference sequence). V lost 2 bases, J lost 8 bases, and 7 bases stayed unmatched. The CDR3 extends over 16 amino acids. The CDR3 coding sequence is TGTGCCAGCAGCTTAAGACTAGCGGGAGTCTTAGATGAGCAGTTCTTC. Translating gives CASSLRLAGVLDEQFF.

This chain connects TRBV20-1 to TRBJ2-5; 9 bases align to TRBD2. The J call may be wrong; the DNA end is better matched by TRBJ2-7. This CDR3 has 13 amino acids. Germline V gene lookup returns CDR1 DFQATT and CDR2 SNEGSKA (reference sequence). The CDR3 nucleotides read TGCAGTGCCCCCGGAACTAGCGGGCACGAGCAGTACTTC. Its protein product is CSAPGTSGHEQYF.

This clonotype was counted between two and nine times. The genes are TRBV29-1 and TRBJ2-3; D unresolved. V dropped 6 bases and J dropped 0 bases, with 22 bases sitting between them. This CDR3 contains 17 residues. Looked up from germline, CDR1 is SQVTM and CDR2 is ANQGSEA. CDR3 region: CSVGSPPGSSSTDTQYF. CDR3 in DNA: TGCAGCGTCGGGTCCCCCCCCGGCAGCTCTAGCACAGATACGCAGTATTTT.